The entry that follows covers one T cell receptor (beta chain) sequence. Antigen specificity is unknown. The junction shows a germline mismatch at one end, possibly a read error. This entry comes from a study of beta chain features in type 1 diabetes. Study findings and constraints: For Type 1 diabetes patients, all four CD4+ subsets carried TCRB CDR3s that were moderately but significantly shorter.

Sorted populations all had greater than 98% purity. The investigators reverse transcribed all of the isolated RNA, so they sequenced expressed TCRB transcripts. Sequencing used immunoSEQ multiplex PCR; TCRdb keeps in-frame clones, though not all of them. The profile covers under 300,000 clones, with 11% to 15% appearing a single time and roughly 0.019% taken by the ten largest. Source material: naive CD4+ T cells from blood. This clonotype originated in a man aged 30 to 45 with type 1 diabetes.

The CDR3 here is CASSSGTGGRYF. The CDR3 nucleotides read TGTGCTAGCAGCTCCGGGACAGGGGGCCGGTACTTC. V is TRBV7-7 and J is TRBJ2-5; 12 bases fit TRBD1. Germline V CDR1 and CDR2: SSHAT, FNYEAQ (reference sequence). This CDR3 has 12 residues.